This T cell receptor (beta chain) was recovered during a study of blood T cell repertoires in COVID-19 (dated by TCRdb to about 2020). For the wider study: Collaborator samples came from the United States, Italy and Spain and covered acute and convalescent phases of COVID-19. The samples were drawn from the first 160 participants of the ongoing ImmuneRACE study and from over 950 subjects provided by 6 global collaborators. The sample metadata nearly always contained a de-identified subject ID, COVID-19 status, age in years and sex. The repertoires were released in a freely available public database meant as a resource for research on the immune response to SARS-CoV-2. Subjects who had been exposed to COVID-19, were actively infected with it, or had recovered from it provided the deeply sampled blood TCRbeta repertoires that made up the dataset. The prospective study material was composed of cDNA or gDNA derived from T cells, B-cell-depleted T cells, or PBMCs. Where available, HLA class I and class II types were taken from metadata supplied by the sample provider and were not determined by assay-based typing.

Summary of the overall study and its limitations: How much clinical and demographic metadata was included differed by source and by participant, and the metadata was provided uncurated.

A word on this clone: The specificity of this receptor is unknown. Base-call qualities are not available, and no considerably larger clone is one nucleotide away.

Another Seattle source contributed samples from volunteer blood donors who had recovered from COVID-19. Whole blood was collected in K2EDTA tubes by collaborating institutions according to the institutions' own protocols. Collaborator samples were shipped for TCRbeta analysis as frozen whole blood, isolated PBMCs, or DNA extracted from either sample type. TCRbeta CDR3 regions were amplified from genomic DNA using the immunoSEQ Assay, a bias-controlled multiplex PCR. The source study handled its data this way. Nucleated cell counts per sample were estimated from amplification of reference gene primers within the assay. To quantify the absolute abundance of each unique TCRbeta CDR3 rearrangement, sequence reads were collapsed and filtered. Productive Simpson clonality was computed per sample as the square root of Simpson's diversity index over productive rearrangements. The table comes from immuneACCESS by way of TCRdb, which keeps in-frame sequences with V and J called. Part of the clones is missing from these tables; in studies checked, under half for an unresolved V gene and the rest for unknown reasons. V and J calls and clone size are those listed in that table; D and trimming were worked out from the DNA. In this sample the table shows approximately 230,000 clones, around 86% of which occur a single time. Approximately 2% of the sample rests with the top ten.

The CDR3 goes from the cysteine to the phenylalanine over 17 residues. Just the 51-base CDR3 DNA is kept, in frame starting at base 1. The trim is 11 bases for V and 2 bases for J, with a gap of 24 bases between the germline ends. Sequences SEHNR (CDR1) and FQNEAQ (CDR2) are obtained from the germline V gene (reference sequence). The clonotype was recovered from a man between 25 and 39 years old who had recovered from COVID-19. Specimen: peripheral blood. The chain couples TRBV7-9 to TRBJ2-2; tentative D gene TRBD2, with 6 bases matching. The DNA sequence is TGTGCCCCGGTAAAGGTGCGGGGCCAGGGTAACACCGGGGAGCTGTTTTTT. The resulting protein is CAPVKVRGQGNTGELFF.